The 23 T cell receptor beta chains below come from one sample, sequenced in a study of siplizumab effects on memory and regulatory T cells (dated by TCRdb to the late 2010s). The library was built by means of the immunoSEQ multiplex PCR assay. TCRdb took over this immuneACCESS table, retaining in-frame rearrangements with V and J assigned. Such tables are incomplete; in checked studies, under half of the missing clones stem from an unresolved V gene, and the remainder is unexplained. The sample contains approximately 75,000 clones, 90% to 95% of them found a single time. Roughly 5.2% of the sample comes from the top ten. The sample consisted of CD8+ T cells sorted from blood. These receptors were obtained from a human donor in good health.

This rearrangement joins TRBV12-2 to TRBJ2-2; TRBD2, the table's D call, was not compared with the DNA. TRBV12-2 represents a pseudogene. The CDR3 runs to 16 residues. CDR3 bases: TGTGCAAGTCGCCCACGACTAGGCGGGGGAGCCGGGGAGCTGTTTTTT. Translation: CASRPRLGGGAGELFF.

The V gene is TRBV29-1, the J gene TRBJ2-7; tentative D call: TRBD1 (6 bases). Germline V lookup: CDR1 SQVTM, CDR2 ANQGSEA. The CDR3 has 13 residues. Trimming took 5 bases from V and 0 from J, leaving 11 bases between them. The DNA of the CDR3 is TGCAGCGTTAGCAGGACAGTCTCCTACGAGCAGTACTTC. It specifies CSVSRTVSYEQYF.

The chain uses TRBV5-1 and TRBJ1-1; maybe TRBD1 (6 bases). There are 15 residues in the CDR3. Trimming removed 2 bases from V and 5 bases from J, with 16 bases in between. The germline V gene encodes CDR1 SGHRS and CDR2 YFSETQ. The CDR3 spells CASSFDWGRGTEAFF. CDR3 in DNA: TGCGCCAGCAGCTTTGACTGGGGGCGAGGGACTGAAGCTTTCTTT.

V usage is TRBV7-6 and J usage is TRBJ2-1; TRBD2 matches at 8 bases. The ends lost 5 bases at V and 5 bases at J; junction bases unmatched: 5. This CDR3 is 14 amino acids long. Germline assignment: CDR1 SGHVS and CDR2 FNYEAQ. This chain's CDR3 is CASSLSGGNNEQFF. The CDR3 DNA is TGTGCCAGCAGCCTAAGCGGGGGAAACAATGAGCAGTTCTTC.

The chain recombines TRBV4-2 with TRBJ2-1; no clear D gene. The CDR3 length is 15 residues. The germline V gene has CDR1 LGHNA and CDR2 YNFKEQ. Between the trimmed V and J ends, which lost 1 base and 0 bases, there was a span of 7 bases. The CDR3 sequence: CASSQALSSYNEQFF. The CDR3 DNA sequence: TGTGCCAGCAGCCAAGCTTTGAGCTCCTACAATGAGCAGTTCTTC.

The chain uses TRBV6-5 and TRBJ2-1; 10 nucleotides match TRBD2. Germline loops: CDR1 MNHEY, CDR2 SVGAGI. This CDR3 region has 16 residues. V gave up 2 bases and J gave up 4 bases; unmatched junction bases: 5. The CDR3 bases are TGTGCCAGCAGTTACCAGACTAGCGGGCAATACAATGAGCAGTTCTTC. It translates to CASSYQTSGQYNEQFF.

The genes are TRBV6-1 and TRBJ2-5; 11 bases fit TRBD2. This CDR3 is built from 15 residues. In germline, CDR1 is MNHNS, CDR2 SASEGT. V lost 6 bases, J lost 1 base, and 4 bases stayed unmatched. CDR3: CASSASGGIQETQYF. Written as DNA, the CDR3 is TGTGCCAGCAGCGCTAGCGGGGGGATCCAAGAGACCCAGTACTTC.

The chain combines TRBV2 with TRBJ2-7; 8 bases map to TRBD1. Germline CDR1 is SNHLY and CDR2 is FYNNEI. The CDR3 length is 15 residues. V shed 5 bases, J shed 1 base, and the junction held 7 bases outside the gene matches. The CDR3 region has the DNA TGTGCCAGCAGTCCTCGGGACAGGACATCCTACGAGCAGTACTTC. Amino acids: CASSPRDRTSYEQYF.

The chain has TRBV5-4 and TRBJ2-3, with no clear D. CDR3 length: 11 residues. V lost 7 bases to trimming and J lost 2 bases, with 5 bases between them. Germline CDR1 and CDR2: SGHNT and YYREEE (reference sequence). The CDR3 reads CASGLTDTQYF. In DNA, the CDR3 is TGTGCCAGCGGCCTCACAGATACGCAGTATTTT.

This rearrangement joins TRBV12-5 to TRBJ1-1; 10 bases line up with TRBD1. Germline loops: CDR1 LGHNT, CDR2 FRNRAP. This CDR3 is built from 15 residues. With V trimmed by 1 base and J by 3 bases, 2 bases remained unmatched. For the CDR3, the DNA is TGTGCTAGTGGTTTGGAAGGGACAGGGGACACTGAAGCTTTCTTT. Amino acid sequence: CASGLEGTGDTEAFF. Variable domain in full (rest from reference TRBV12-5 and TRBJ1-1): DARVTQTPRHKVTEMGQEVTMRCQPILGHNTVFWYRQTMMQGLELLAYFRNRAPLDDSGMPKDRFSAEMPDATLATLKIQPSEPRDSAVYFCASGLEGTGDTEAFFGQGTRLTVV.

This chain joins TRBV19 and TRBJ1-5, with 8 bases matching TRBD1. The trim removed 8 bases at V and 2 bases at J, leaving 5 bases unmatched. CDR3 length: 14 amino acids. CDR1 and CDR2 (germline): LNHDA, SQIVND (reference sequence). The CDR3 nucleotides read TGTGCCAGTGGACAGGGTCTCGGCAATCAGCCCCAGCATTTT. It is translated as CASGQGLGNQPQHF. Filled out from reference TRBV19 and TRBJ1-5, the complete variable domain reads DGGITQSPKYLFRKEGQNVTLSCEQNLNHDAMYWYRQDPGQGLRLIYYSQIVNDFQKGDIAEGYSVSREKKESFPLTVTSAQKNPTAFYLCASGQGLGNQPQHFGDGTRLSIL.

The chain has TRBV19 and TRBJ2-2, with D unclear. V dropped 4 bases and J dropped 8 bases, with 8 bases sitting between them. Per the germline V gene, CDR1 is LNHDA and CDR2 is SQIVND (reference sequence). CDR3 length: 12 amino acids. DNA of the CDR3: TGTGCCAGTAGTACGTATGGGGGGGAGCTGTTTTTT. Translated: CASSTYGGELFF.

V and J are TRBV28 and TRBJ2-2; D is unclear. The germline gives CDR1 MDHEN, CDR2 SYDVKM. V lost 5 bases and J lost 1, with 14 bases in between. The CDR3 contains 16 residues. CDR3 DNA sequence: TGTGCCAGCAGTCCCCAGACCCTAGTGAACACCGGGGAGCTGTTTTTT. Translating gives CASSPQTLVNTGELFF.

This clone has a handful of counts. The chain combines TRBV4-2 with TRBJ1-1, with D unclear. Germline V lookup: CDR1 LGHNA, CDR2 YNFKEQ. The ends were cut back, 5 bases at V and 3 bases at J, with 4 bases in the middle. This CDR3 has 11 residues. This CDR3 reads CASSFDTEAFF. For the CDR3, the DNA is TGTGCCAGCAGCTTTGACACTGAAGCTTTCTTT.

J is TRBJ2-7 and V is TRBV5-5; D is unresolved. CDR3 length equals 14 residues. Germline CDR1 SGHKS, CDR2 YYEKEE (reference sequence). V gave up 5 bases and J gave up 7 bases, with 19 bases separating them. In nucleotides, the CDR3 is TGTGCCAGCAGTCCGGGTTCCCTCGGGCTGGAGCAGTACTTC. Its translation is CASSPGSLGLEQYF.

The chain has TRBV10-3 and TRBJ2-1, with D possibly being TRBD1 or TRBD2 (6 bases each). The V and J ends lost 2 bases and 0 bases respectively, with 17 bases between them. This CDR3 has 18 amino acids. Germline V gene data show CDR1 as ENHRY and CDR2 as SYGVKD. The CDR3 protein is CAISELVGGQSSYNEQFF. CDR3 DNA: TGTGCCATCAGTGAGCTAGTCGGGGGCCAAAGCTCCTACAATGAGCAGTTCTTC.

The V and J genes are TRBV6-1 and TRBJ1-1; no clear D. CDR3 length equals 11 residues. V lost 5 bases and J 3 bases, leaving 4 bases between the germline ends. Germline V CDR1 and CDR2: MNHNS, SASEGT. DNA for the CDR3: TGTGCCAGCAGTTGGGACACTGAAGCTTTCTTT. This codes for CASSWDTEAFF.

With respect to this clone: Compared with germline, one end of the junction differs, possibly owing to a read error. The CDR3 protein is CASSLDAGQVNSPLHF. DNA of the CDR3: TGTGCCAGTAGTTTAGACGCGGGACAGGTCAATTCACCCCTCCACTTT. The chain uses TRBV19 and TRBJ1-6; 8 nucleotides align to TRBD1. The CDR3 contains 16 residues. The germline gives CDR1 LNHDA, CDR2 SQIVND (reference sequence).

The J gene is TRBJ2-3, the V gene TRBV5-4; tentative D call: TRBD1 (6 bases). The V end was cut by 4 bases, the J end by 4 bases, with 16 bases between. CDR3 length equals 15 residues. CDR1 and CDR2 (germline): SGHNT, YYREEE (reference sequence). CDR3 nucleotides: TGTGCCAGCAGCCGGGCAGCAGGGGTCCCAGATACGCAGTATTTT. Translating gives CASSRAAGVPDTQYF.

This rearrangement joins TRBV7-3 to TRBJ2-3; D is unclear. The CDR3 sequence is 14 residues long. The ends were cut back, 4 bases at V and 4 bases at J, with 12 bases in the middle. Germline V gene data show CDR1 as SGHTA and CDR2 as FQGTGA. The CDR3 loop is CASSSIAVSDTQYF. The CDR3 DNA is TGTGCCAGCAGCTCGATAGCAGTGTCAGATACGCAGTATTTT.

This chain uses TRBV5-1 with TRBJ1-1; D possibly corresponds to TRBD1 (5 bases). The CDR3 covers 15 residues. Germline V lookup: CDR1 SGHRS, CDR2 YFSETQ. Trimming took 0 bases from V and 1 from J, leaving 10 bases between them. The CDR3 DNA reads TGCGCCAGCAGCTTGGGCCAGGGTAGGAACACTGAAGCTTTCTTT. Protein product: CASSLGQGRNTEAFF.

The chain links TRBV19 to TRBJ1-3; D unclear. V shed 6 bases and J shed 0 bases, with 6 bases lying between them. Germline V gene lookup returns CDR1 LNHDA and CDR2 SQIVND (reference sequence). The CDR3 loop spans 13 amino acids. The chain's CDR3 is CASSRVSGNTIYF. The DNA for the CDR3 is TGTGCCAGTAGCCGGGTCTCTGGAAACACCATATATTTT.

This rearrangement joins TRBV30 to TRBJ1-2, with TRBD1 identical over 7 bases. Trimming removed 2 bases from V and 0 bases from J; junction bases left unmatched: 6. Germline V gene sequence: CDR1 GTSNPN, CDR2 SVGIG (reference sequence). This CDR3 comprises 15 residues. CDR3 sequence reads: CAWSTGTEPNYGYTF. The CDR3 coding sequence is TGTGCCTGGAGTACGGGGACAGAGCCTAACTATGGCTACACCTTC.